The 27 T cell receptor beta chains listed next were all sequenced from one sample in a study of T cell repertoires in cytomegalovirus infection. TCRdb used MiXCR to reprocess the reads, holding one entry per CDR3 protein. Found here are hundreds of thousands of distinct CDR3 sequences, roughly 33% of them singletons; the top ten hold over 15%. These receptors are not linked to any known antigen. The sample here was cultured PBMCs, taken from culture after CMV antigen stimulation. The receptors were sampled from a human donor in good health (CMV status not recorded). Some clones in this sample may be carry-over from other donors' samples.

The table lists this clonotype with many counts. V and J are TRBV7-2 and TRBJ2-1, with D perhaps TRBD2 (6 bases). The germline V gene has CDR1 SGHTA and CDR2 FQGNSA. Deletions cut 1 base from V and 2 bases from J, with 15 bases between. This CDR3 has 17 residues. The CDR3 is CASSLVTGLWAYNEQFF. The CDR3 nucleotides read TGTGCCAGCAGCTTAGTAACCGGACTATGGGCCTACAATGAGCAGTTCTTC.

This chain joins TRBV15 and TRBJ2-1; TRBD2 matches at 9 bases. With 3 bases clipped from V and 9 bases from J, the junction kept 9 bases outside the gene matches. Germline V gene sequence: CDR1 LNHNV, CDR2 YYDKDF (reference sequence). This CDR3 is built from 15 residues. CDR3 nucleotides: TGTGCCACCAGCAGGCGAGCGGGGGGACGCGGTGAGCAGTTCTTC. This gives the protein CATSRRAGGRGEQFF. Filled out from reference TRBV15 and TRBJ2-1, the complete variable domain reads DAMVIQNPRYQVTQFGKPVTLSCSQTLNHNVMYWYQQKSSQAPKLLFHYYDKDFNNEADTPDNFQSRRPNTSFCFLDIRSPGLGDTAMYLCATSRRAGGRGEQFFGPGTRLTVL.

The chain employs TRBV2 and TRBJ1-6, with TRBD1 matching over 7 bases. Germline loops: CDR1 SNHLY, CDR2 FYNNEI. The CDR3 is 15 residues long. The V segment lost 4 bases and the J segment 5 bases; nucleotides outside the gene matches: 5. The CDR3, as DNA: TGTGCCAGCAGTGTCCGGCAGGGGGATAATTCACCCCTCCACTTT. Its translation is CASSVRQGDNSPLHF.

This clonotype came up once. The J gene is TRBJ2-7, the V gene TRBV6-6, with D possibly matching TRBD1 (6 bases). CDR3 length: 15 residues. CDR1 is MNHNY and CDR2 is SVGAGI in the germline V gene (reference sequence). Trimming took off 8 bases at V and 0 bases at J, with 17 bases between the two ends. The CDR3 DNA reads TGTGCCAGCCACAAACACAGGGCAAGCTCCTACGAGCAGTACTTC. As protein: CASHKHRASSYEQYF.

V usage is TRBV7-8 and J usage is TRBJ1-4, with a weak D call TRBD1 (5 bases). The V and J ends lost 0 bases and 6 bases respectively, with 14 bases between them. The CDR3 is 16 amino acids. The germline V gene encodes CDR1 SGHVS and CDR2 FQNEAQ. CDR3 sequence reads: CASSLARAIADEKLFF. CDR3 coding DNA: TGTGCCAGCAGCTTAGCCAGGGCAATAGCGGATGAAAAACTGTTTTTT. Filled out from reference TRBV7-8 and TRBJ1-4, the complete variable domain reads GAGVSQSPRYKVAKRGQDVALRCDPISGHVSLFWYQQALGQGPEFLTYFQNEAQLDKSGLPSDRFFAERPEGSVSTLKIQRTQQEDSAVYLCASSLARAIADEKLFFGSGTQLSVL.

DNA of the CDR3: TGTGCCATCAGGAGGGAATCCGACTATGGCTACACCTTC. This codes for CAIRRESDYGYTF. The chain carries TRBV10-3 and TRBJ1-2; no definite D call. Per the germline V gene, CDR1 is ENHRY and CDR2 is SYGVKD. Trimming shortened V by 6 bases and J by 3 bases, and 11 bases separated the two germline ends. There are 13 residues in the CDR3.

This rearrangement joins TRBV11-2 to TRBJ2-7; D perhaps matches TRBD1 (5 bases). CDR1 is SGHAT, CDR2 FQNNGV, per germline. Trimming stripped 6 bases from V and 4 bases from J, with 19 bases between. This CDR3 is 15 amino acids long. The CDR3 DNA sequence: TGTGCCAGCAGGAACTGGGGCCGCCAGACATACGAGCAGTACTTC. It specifies CASRNWGRQTYEQYF.

The J gene is TRBJ2-3, the V gene TRBV3-1; unclear D gene. This CDR3 has 14 amino acids. V was pared by 4 bases and J by 6 bases, with 14 bases between. The germline V gene encodes CDR1 LGHDT and CDR2 YNNKEL (reference sequence). The CDR3 coding sequence is TGTGCCAGCAGCCCCAGAGGCGGAGTCGATACGCAGTATTTT. Translated, it gives CASSPRGGVDTQYF.

In its sample, this clonotype was seen a few times. The chain couples TRBV15 to TRBJ2-7, with D uncertain. Trimming cost V 0 bases and J 2 bases, with 5 bases left between them. In germline, CDR1 is LNHNV, CDR2 YYDKDF (reference sequence). CDR3 length equals 13 residues. CDR3 bases: TGTGCCACCAGCAGAGAGTTCCCCTACGAGCAGTACTTC. This sequence encodes CATSREFPYEQYF.

This clonotype was seen many times. V and J are TRBV7-2 and TRBJ2-7; TRBD2 is a possible D gene (5 bases). This CDR3 has 13 residues. Germline assignment: CDR1 SGHTA and CDR2 FQGNSA. Deletions cut 8 bases from V and 7 bases from J, with 18 bases between. CDR3 loop: CASGPARAQEQYF. CDR3 in DNA: TGTGCCAGCGGACCTGCGAGGGCACAAGAGCAGTACTTC.

This clonotype was detected a few times. This chain connects TRBV7-9 to TRBJ2-7; 7 nucleotides line up with TRBD1. The length of the CDR3 is 14 residues. Germline loops: CDR1 SEHNR, CDR2 FQNEAQ (reference sequence). With V trimmed by 4 bases and J by 3 bases, 6 bases remained unmatched. CDR3 DNA sequence: TGTGCCAGCAGCTCCCGCCCAGGGGGCTACGAGCAGTACTTC. Protein: CASSSRPGGYEQYF.

The rearrangement links TRBV7-2 to TRBJ2-7; tentatively, D is TRBD1 or TRBD2 (5 bases each). Germline V gene sequence: CDR1 SGHTA, CDR2 FQGNSA. The CDR3 totals 16 residues. The ends were cut back, 8 bases at V and 2 bases at J, with 22 bases in the middle. CDR3 region: CASSLPIVGVPYEQYF. In DNA, the CDR3 is TGTGCCAGCTCCTTACCCATCGTGGGGGTTCCCTACGAGCAGTACTTC. The entire variable domain, with the rest obtained from reference TRBV7-2 and TRBJ2-7, is as follows: GAGVSQSPSNKVTEKGKDVELRCDPISGHTALYWYRQSLGQGLEFLIYFQGNSAPDKSGLPSDRFSAERTGGSVSTLTIQRTQQEDSAVYLCASSLPIVGVPYEQYFGPGTRLTVT.

The table lists this clonotype with a few counts. V gene TRBV4-3 combines with J gene TRBJ2-1; 11 nucleotides line up with TRBD2. Per the germline V gene, CDR1 is LGHNA and CDR2 is YSLEER. V dropped 2 bases and J dropped 7; count of bases not matched to a gene: 7. The CDR3 is 16 residues long. Here the CDR3 DNA reads TGCGCCAGCAGCCAATCCCCTAGCGGGAGGATGAATGAGCAGTTCTTC. It encodes CASSQSPSGRMNEQFF.

The chain has TRBV10-3 and TRBJ2-1; 8 bases agree with TRBD2. Losses at the gene ends were 8 bases for V and 4 bases for J; bases not matched to a gene: 4. The CDR3 is 13 residues long. CDR1 is ENHRY, CDR2 SYGVKD, per germline. In nucleotides, the CDR3 is TGTGCCATCCGACTAGCGCCATACAATGAGCAGTTCTTC. As protein: CAIRLAPYNEQFF.

This clonotype was picked up a small number of times. The genes are TRBV9 and TRBJ2-1; 7 bases line up with TRBD1. The V gene end was trimmed by 0 bases and the J gene end by 5 bases; junction bases not matched to a gene: 2. Germline-derived CDR1 and CDR2 are SGDLS and YYNGEE. This CDR3 has 14 residues. In nucleotides, the CDR3 is TGTGCCAGCAGCGTAGTGGGACAGAACAATGAGCAGTTCTTC. This codes for CASSVVGQNNEQFF.

This clonotype was observed a few times. The V call is TRBV28, the J call TRBJ1-1; D unresolved. The V gene's germline CDR1 is MDHEN and CDR2 SYDVKM. Trimming took off 3 bases at V and 1 base at J, with 18 bases between the two ends. The CDR3 has 17 amino acids. This chain's CDR3 is CASSFPLESVGNTEAFF. The CDR3 nucleotides read TGTGCCAGCAGTTTCCCCCTGGAGTCAGTCGGGAACACTGAAGCTTTCTTT.

The CDR3 DNA reads TGCGCCAGCAGCTTGGAAAGTGCGGAGGAAAAACTGTTTTTT. Residues: CASSLESAEEKLFF. The chain has TRBV5-1 and TRBJ1-4; D not certain. Deletions cut 0 bases from V and 8 bases from J, with 11 bases between. The CDR3 runs to 14 residues. Germline V gene data show CDR1 as SGHRS and CDR2 as YFSETQ.

The rearrangement uses TRBV2 and TRBJ2-7; D tentatively reads TRBD1 or TRBD2 (5 bases each). The germline V gene encodes CDR1 SNHLY and CDR2 FYNNEI. CDR3 size: 15 residues. Trimming stripped 2 bases from V and 2 bases from J, with 13 bases between. In DNA, the CDR3 is TGTGCCAGCAGTGAATTCGGGACCGACGCCTACGAGCAGTACTTC. This encodes CASSEFGTDAYEQYF.

This clonotype was recorded a few times. The chain uses TRBV7-9 and TRBJ1-1; 11 bases are a match to TRBD1. Germline V CDR1 and CDR2: SEHNR, FQNEAQ (reference sequence). V trimming: 5 bases; J trimming: 0 bases; junction bases outside the gene matches: 2. CDR3 length: 15 residues. The CDR3 region has the DNA TGTGCCAGCAGCGTGGACAGGGGGCTGAACACTGAAGCTTTCTTT. As protein: CASSVDRGLNTEAFF.

About this clonotype itself: The likely explanation is a read error, given a far larger clone one base away. The rearrangement links TRBV7-4 to TRBJ2-7; no definite D call. CDR3 length equals 12 residues. Germline CDR1 reads SGHVT; CDR2 reads SQSDAQ. The germline V and J ends were trimmed by 2 bases and 3 bases, with 5 bases remaining between them. In DNA, the CDR3 is TGTGCCAGCAGCTTACACGGCTACGAGCAGTACTTC. Its translation is CASSLHGYEQYF.

This clonotype has more than one count but fewer than ten. The rearrangement joins TRBV24-1 to TRBJ1-1, with D tentatively TRBD1 (5 bases). Per germline, CDR1 KGHDR and CDR2 SFDVKD. The length of the CDR3 is 12 residues. Trimming shortened V by 4 bases and J by 8 bases, and 10 bases separated the two germline ends. The CDR3 is CATSDPGTEAFF. The CDR3 coding sequence is TGTGCCACCAGTGACCCAGGGACGGAAGCTTTCTTT.

This rearrangement joins TRBV7-9 to TRBJ2-1, with D possibly matching TRBD2 (6 bases). Germline V gene lookup returns CDR1 SEHNR and CDR2 FQNEAQ (reference sequence). The V end lost 0 bases, the J end lost 2 bases, and 11 bases lay between the germline ends. The CDR3 length is 16 residues. This CDR3 is CASSLAGGSAYNEQFF. The DNA for the CDR3 is TGTGCCAGCAGCTTAGCGGGAGGTAGCGCCTACAATGAGCAGTTCTTC.

V and J are TRBV10-3 and TRBJ1-5; a possible D gene is TRBD1 (6 bases). Trimming took 3 bases from V and 9 from J, leaving 12 bases between them. Germline V lookup: CDR1 ENHRY, CDR2 SYGVKD. The CDR3 runs 13 residues. In DNA, the CDR3 is TGTGCCATCAGTGACAGGGGAGATGGGCCCCAGCATTTT. Translating gives CAISDRGDGPQHF.

The chain employs TRBV5-4 and TRBJ2-7; D could derive from TRBD1 or TRBD2 (5 bases each). This CDR3 is 14 amino acids long. The germline V gene encodes CDR1 SGHNT and CDR2 YYREEE (reference sequence). V dropped 6 bases and J dropped 0 bases, with 13 bases sitting between them. The CDR3 is CASTWDGSSYEQYF. CDR3 DNA sequence: TGTGCCAGCACCTGGGACGGCAGCTCCTACGAGCAGTACTTC.

The table lists this clonotype with a few counts. The chain uses TRBV4-1 and TRBJ1-2; no clear D. The ends were cut back, 2 bases at V and 4 bases at J, with 14 bases in the middle. Germline assignment: CDR1 MGHRA and CDR2 YSYEKL. CDR3 length: 15 residues. This CDR3 reads CASSQLRVGAYGYTF. CDR3 in DNA: TGCGCCAGCAGCCAACTAAGGGTGGGAGCCTATGGCTACACCTTC.

This clonotype appeared a few times. This chain connects TRBV7-2 to TRBJ2-3, with TRBD2 identical over 10 bases. This CDR3 has 18 amino acids. Germline-derived CDR1 and CDR2 are SGHTA and FQGNSA. V trimming: 8 bases; J trimming: 6 bases; junction bases outside the gene matches: 20. The CDR3 DNA sequence: TGTGCCAGCCGTCCGGGACTAGCGATCGGGGCGGGTAGTGATACGCAGTATTTT. Translated: CASRPGLAIGAGSDTQYF. Looking up the rest from reference TRBV7-2 and TRBJ2-3 gives the full variable domain: GAGVSQSPSNKVTEKGKDVELRCDPISGHTALYWYRQSLGQGLEFLIYFQGNSAPDKSGLPSDRFSAERTGGSVSTLTIQRTQQEDSAVYLCASRPGLAIGAGSDTQYFGPGTRLTVL.

The V and J genes are TRBV10-3 and TRBJ2-1, with TRBD1 matching 7 bases. Trimming at V came to 10 bases and at J to 8 bases, leaving 5 bases not matched to a gene. This CDR3 contains 11 residues. Germline lookup yields CDR1 ENHRY and CDR2 SYGVKD. The CDR3 region is CASTGDDEQFF. The DNA for the CDR3 is TGTGCCAGCACAGGGGACGATGAGCAGTTCTTC.